This entry lists 25 T cell receptor beta chains sequenced from one sample in a study of blood T cell repertoires in COVID-19. Libraries were prepared by immunoSEQ multiplex PCR; TCRdb keeps only in-frame clonotypes and omits some of them. This table holds 150,000 to 200,000 clones, 70% to 85% found once. Input material: peripheral blood. The receptors here all came from a woman older than 75 with acute or convalescent COVID-19.

The CDR3 coding sequence is TGTGCCAGTAGACCCGGGAACACCGGGGAGCTGTTTTTT. Translating it yields CASRPGNTGELFF. The chain has TRBV19 and TRBJ2-2; D remains unclear. The germline V gene has CDR1 LNHDA and CDR2 SQIVND (reference sequence). The CDR3 sequence is 13 residues long. The V end lost 6 bases, the J end lost 1 base, and 6 bases lay between the germline ends.

The chain carries TRBV4-3 and TRBJ2-1; the match to TRBD2 covers 14 bases. CDR3 size: 17 residues. The V gene end was trimmed by 4 bases and the J gene end by 4 bases; junction bases not matched to a gene: 6. Germline CDR1 is LGHNA and CDR2 is YSLEER. CDR3 in DNA: TGCGCCAGCAGCCGTGACGGGACTAGCGGGGGTTACAATGAGCAGTTCTTC. Protein sequence: CASSRDGTSGGYNEQFF.

The chain employs TRBV30 and TRBJ1-4; 11 bases are shared with TRBD1. Germline V gene data show CDR1 as GTSNPN and CDR2 as SVGIG (reference sequence). The CDR3 is 14 residues long. The V and J ends lost 8 bases and 6 bases, in that order; junction bases with no gene match: 8. This CDR3 reads CALRMGQGDEKLFF. The CDR3 region has the DNA TGTGCCCTAAGGATGGGACAGGGGGATGAAAAACTGTTTTTT.

The chain links TRBV2 to TRBJ1-1, with D possibly being TRBD1 (5 bases). The CDR3 length is 14 residues. Germline CDR1 and CDR2: SNHLY and FYNNEI. V was shortened by 6 bases and J by 4 bases, with 15 bases between the two germline ends. As DNA, the CDR3 is TGTGCCAGCAGAACGATCGGGGACTCCACTGAAGCTTTCTTT. Its translation: CASRTIGDSTEAFF.

The chain has TRBV3-1 (or the pseudogene TRBV3-2) and TRBJ2-2, with 8 bases matching TRBD2. J gave up 7 bases and V 1 base, and 8 bases lay outside the gene matches. Germline V gene data show CDR1 as LGHDT and CDR2 as YNNKEL (reference sequence). The CDR3 extends over 16 amino acids. CDR3: CASSQGGAGAGGELFF. As DNA, the CDR3 is TGTGCCAGCAGCCAAGGTGGAGCGGGAGCGGGCGGGGAGCTGTTTTTT.

The chain joins TRBV6-4 to TRBJ2-1, with 8 bases aligning to TRBD2. J was trimmed by 5 bases and V by 2 bases; bases with no gene match: 5. CDR1 and CDR2 (germline): MRHNA, SNTAGT. This CDR3 spans 15 amino acids. This chain's CDR3 is CASSDGAGVDNEQFF. CDR3 DNA: TGTGCCAGCAGTGACGGAGCGGGAGTAGACAATGAGCAGTTCTTC.

The chain carries TRBV10-3 and TRBJ2-2; D is undetermined. The V and J ends lost 8 bases and 1 base respectively, with 14 bases between them. The CDR3 sequence is 15 residues long. CDR1 and CDR2 (germline): ENHRY, SYGVKD. The CDR3 loop is CAIATRARNTGELFF. In nucleotides, the CDR3 is TGTGCCATCGCAACGCGTGCGAGGAACACCGGGGAGCTGTTTTTT.

The V gene is TRBV7-2, the J gene TRBJ1-1; D not certain. Germline CDR1 is SGHTA and CDR2 is FQGNSA. The CDR3 is made up of 13 amino acids. Trimming removed 0 bases at V and 5 bases at J, with 7 bases between. The CDR3 protein is CASSLARATEAFF. CDR3 nucleotide sequence: TGTGCCAGCAGCTTAGCGAGGGCGACTGAAGCTTTCTTT.

The chain recombines TRBV2 with TRBJ2-3; TRBD2 matches at 11 bases. The CDR3 length is 15 residues. The germline gives CDR1 SNHLY, CDR2 FYNNEI. J was trimmed by 6 bases and V by 6 bases; bases with no gene match: 8. The CDR3 here is CASSDTSGGPDTQYF. CDR3 DNA sequence: TGTGCCAGCAGCGATACTAGCGGGGGACCCGATACGCAGTATTTT.

The chain joins TRBV2 to TRBJ2-3, with a possible D match to TRBD2 (6 bases). V lost 2 bases, J lost 0 bases, and 9 bases lay in between. Germline CDR1 is SNHLY and CDR2 is FYNNEI. This CDR3 has 15 residues. DNA of the CDR3: TGTGCCAGCAGTGAACGGGGACTCAGCACAGATACGCAGTATTTT. Its translation is CASSERGLSTDTQYF. The full variable domain, rest sourced from reference TRBV2 and TRBJ2-3, is EPEVTQTPSHQVTQMGQEVILRCVPISNHLYFYWYRQILGQKVEFLVSFYNNEISEKSEIFDDQFSVERPDGSNFTLKIRSTKLEDSAMYFCASSERGLSTDTQYFGPGTRLTVL.

V usage is TRBV4-1 and J usage is TRBJ2-5, with a tentative D call TRBD2 (5 bases). Trimming left V 0 bases short and J 2 bases short, with 16 bases between. Germline CDR1 reads MGHRA; CDR2 reads YSYEKL. This CDR3 is built from 17 residues. CDR3 DNA: TGCGCCAGCAGCCAAGATGGGAGCGCCCGACCGCAAGAGACCCAGTACTTC. Residues: CASSQDGSARPQETQYF.

This clone turned up a few times. The rearrangement joins TRBV21-1 to TRBJ1-4; the table assigns TRBD1, which was not confirmed against the DNA. TRBV21-1 is designated a pseudogene. The CDR3 covers 17 residues. The CDR3 sequence: CASSNRDRGPDNEKLFF. CDR3 in DNA: TGTGCCAGCAGCAACCGGGACAGGGGACCGGATAATGAAAAACTGTTTTTT.

This sequence joins TRBV5-1 and TRBJ2-7; tentatively, D is TRBD2 (7 bases). The V gene's germline CDR1 is SGHRS and CDR2 YFSETQ. V lost 4 bases, J lost 0 bases, and 20 bases lay in between. This CDR3 comprises 17 residues. CDR3 in amino acids: CASSAGVGQQSSYEQYF. The CDR3 nucleotides are TGCGCCAGCAGCGCGGGGGTCGGACAGCAAAGCTCCTACGAGCAGTACTTC.

The J gene is TRBJ1-2, the V gene TRBV29-1, with a weak D call TRBD1 (6 bases). The CDR3 loop spans 15 amino acids. Germline V gene sequence: CDR1 SQVTM, CDR2 ANQGSEA. Trimming pared 7 bases from V and 4 bases from J, leaving 22 bases between. CDR3 sequence (DNA): TGCAGCGCCCGAGAAGGGGGGGACAAGGGCTATGGCTACACCTTC. Its protein is CSAREGGDKGYGYTF. The full variable domain, its missing parts supplied by reference TRBV29-1 and TRBJ1-2, is SAVISQKPSRDICQRGTSLTIQCQVDSQVTMMFWYRQQPGQSLTLIATANQGSEATYESGFVIDKFPISRPNLTFSTLTVSNMSPEDSSIYLCSAREGGDKGYGYTFGSGTRLTVV.

V is TRBV5-4 and J is TRBJ2-5, with a possible D match to TRBD1 (7 bases). Per germline, CDR1 SGHNT and CDR2 YYREEE (reference sequence). This CDR3 spans 13 amino acids. Trimming shortened V by 3 bases and J by 5 bases, and 11 bases separated the two germline ends. The CDR3 loop reads CASSYRGGETQYF. The CDR3 DNA reads TGTGCCAGCAGCTACAGGGGAGGTGAGACCCAGTACTTC.

The chain links TRBV14 to TRBJ2-7; tentatively, D is TRBD2 (6 bases). CDR3 length: 13 amino acids. CDR1 is SGHDN, CDR2 FVKESK, per germline. V lost 4 bases and J 8 bases, leaving 15 bases between the germline ends. The DNA for the CDR3 is TGTGCCAGCAGCCCAGGACCCGGGGGTAAGCAGTACTTC. This translates into CASSPGPGGKQYF. Complete variable domain (other parts from reference TRBV14 and TRBJ2-7): EAGVTQFPSHSVIEKGQTVTLRCDPISGHDNLYWYRRVMGKEIKFLLHFVKESKQDESGMPNNRFLAERTGGTYSTLKVQPAELEDSGVYFCASSPGPGGKQYFGPGTRLTVT.

The chain carries TRBV5-5 and TRBJ2-7; TRBD2 agrees at 13 bases. The V segment lost 3 bases and the J segment 2 bases; nucleotides outside the gene matches: 11. CDR1 SGHKS and CDR2 YYEKEE come from the germline V gene (reference sequence). The CDR3 loop spans 18 amino acids. Written as DNA, the CDR3 is TGTGCCAGCAGCTCCACCCCGGGACTAGCGGGGTTTACCTACGAGCAGTACTTC. This encodes CASSSTPGLAGFTYEQYF.

The CDR3 loop is CASSGLLRGYEQYF. CDR3 DNA sequence: TGTGCCAGCAGCGGACTATTGAGGGGCTACGAGCAGTACTTC. V gene TRBV5-6 combines with J gene TRBJ2-7; D is possibly TRBD2 (6 bases). This CDR3 contains 14 residues. V lost 4 bases and J lost 3, with 14 bases in between. Germline V gene sequence: CDR1 SGHDT, CDR2 YYEEEE.

The CDR3 loop reads CASRDRGSGEQYF. DNA for the CDR3: TGTGCCAGTCGGGACAGGGGGTCTGGGGAGCAGTACTTC. The gene calls are TRBV28 and TRBJ2-7; 11 nucleotides align to TRBD1. Germline CDR1 and CDR2: MDHEN and SYDVKM. The V segment lost 9 bases and the J segment 7 bases; nucleotides outside the gene matches: 8. The CDR3 spans 13 residues.

This sequence joins TRBV9 and TRBJ1-6, with a possible D match to TRBD1 (6 bases). Germline V gene lookup returns CDR1 SGDLS and CDR2 YYNGEE. The CDR3 sequence is 14 residues long. Trimming removed 4 bases at V and 1 base at J, with 6 bases between. In nucleotides, the CDR3 is TGTGCCAGCAGCCAGGGGTCCTATAATTCACCCCTCCACTTT. The encoded protein is CASSQGSYNSPLHF. The full variable domain, completed using reference TRBV9 and TRBJ1-6, is DSGVTQTPKHLITATGQRVTLRCSPRSGDLSVYWYQQSLDQGLQFLIQYYNGEERAKGNILERFSAQQFPDLHSELNLSSLELGDSALYFCASSQGSYNSPLHFGNGTRLTVT.

The CDR3 here is CASRAQESPLHF. The CDR3, as DNA: TGTGCCAGCAGGGCACAGGAGTCACCCCTCCACTTT. The V and J genes are TRBV12-3 or TRBV12-4 and TRBJ1-6; D is perhaps TRBD1 (5 bases). The CDR3 consists of 12 residues. Trimming took 6 bases from V and 10 from J, leaving 10 bases between them.

This clone has only a few counts. The chain carries TRBV7-2 and TRBJ2-7, with TRBD2 as a possible D gene (6 bases). Trimming pared 4 bases from V and 2 bases from J, leaving 9 bases between. Germline V gene lookup returns CDR1 SGHTA and CDR2 FQGNSA. The CDR3 sequence is 13 residues long. This CDR3 is CASSSGGAYEQYF. The CDR3 coding sequence is TGTGCCAGCAGCTCAGGAGGGGCCTACGAGCAGTACTTC.

A note on this clone: Other DNA sequences in the same sample also yield this CDR3. The chain recombines TRBV18 with TRBJ2-7, with D unclear. The CDR3 spans 14 residues. Germline loops: CDR1 KGHSH, CDR2 LQKENI. The V and J ends lost 5 bases and 4 bases respectively, with 15 bases between them. The CDR3 sequence: CASSVSGGSYEQYF. Written as DNA, the CDR3 is TGTGCCAGCTCAGTGTCCGGCGGCAGTTACGAGCAGTACTTC. Supplemented by reference TRBV18 and TRBJ2-7, the full variable domain reads NAGVMQNPRHLVRRRGQEARLRCSPMKGHSHVYWYRQLPEEGLKFMVYLQKENIIDESGMPKERFSAEFPKEGPSILRIQQVVRGDSAAYFCASSVSGGSYEQYFGPGTRLTVT.

The rearrangement uses TRBV19 and TRBJ2-7, with 9 bases identical to TRBD1. Unmatched junction bases numbered 3, after V lost 2 bases and J lost 4 bases. CDR1 is LNHDA, CDR2 SQIVND, per germline (reference sequence). CDR3 size: 14 residues. This chain's CDR3 is CASSITGGRYEQYF. The CDR3 DNA sequence: TGTGCCAGTAGTATAACAGGGGGCAGGTACGAGCAGTACTTC.

This clone has just one count. The chain carries TRBV2 and TRBJ1-2; possible D gene TRBD1, 5 bases. Germline lookup yields CDR1 SNHLY and CDR2 FYNNEI. There are 13 residues in the CDR3. V lost 6 bases and J 7 bases, leaving 15 bases between the germline ends. The CDR3 protein is CASSQGPGGGYTF. The CDR3 DNA reads as TGTGCCAGCAGCCAGGGACCGGGGGGTGGCTACACCTTC.